This TCR beta chain came from a study of cytotoxic CD8 clonotypes in ibrutinib-treated CLL. Study details: The patient breakdown showed more than nine relapsed/refractory and approximately 15 treatment-naive cases, with under 18 IGHV unmutated. The study's findings and limits: Treatment saw public clonotypes, which were uncommon, either contract or stay stable. Baseline levels of clonality went above those of age-matched healthy donors and moved with circulating CD8+ T-cell counts.

The V and J ends lost 5 bases and 5 bases respectively, with 13 bases between them. The CDR3 is made up of 14 amino acids. The germline V gene encodes CDR1 MNHEY and CDR2 SMNVEV (reference sequence). The table lists this clone with a count of one. Its antigen remains unidentified. Investigators sought sequencing depths of between 1 in 200,000 and 1 in 1 million T cells. Data came from immunoSEQ multiplex PCR; TCRdb stores just in-frame clones and leaves some out. This table holds some 140,000 clones, 80% to 90% found once. Sequenced here: PBMCs, sampled after 24 months of ibrutinib treatment. V and J are TRBV27 and TRBJ2-1; weak D call: TRBD1 (6 bases). This clonotype was obtained from a human donor with chronic lymphocytic leukemia. The CDR3 DNA is TGTGCCAGCAGTCCCACGACAGGCCACAATGAGCAGTTCTTC. Translating it yields CASSPTTGHNEQFF.